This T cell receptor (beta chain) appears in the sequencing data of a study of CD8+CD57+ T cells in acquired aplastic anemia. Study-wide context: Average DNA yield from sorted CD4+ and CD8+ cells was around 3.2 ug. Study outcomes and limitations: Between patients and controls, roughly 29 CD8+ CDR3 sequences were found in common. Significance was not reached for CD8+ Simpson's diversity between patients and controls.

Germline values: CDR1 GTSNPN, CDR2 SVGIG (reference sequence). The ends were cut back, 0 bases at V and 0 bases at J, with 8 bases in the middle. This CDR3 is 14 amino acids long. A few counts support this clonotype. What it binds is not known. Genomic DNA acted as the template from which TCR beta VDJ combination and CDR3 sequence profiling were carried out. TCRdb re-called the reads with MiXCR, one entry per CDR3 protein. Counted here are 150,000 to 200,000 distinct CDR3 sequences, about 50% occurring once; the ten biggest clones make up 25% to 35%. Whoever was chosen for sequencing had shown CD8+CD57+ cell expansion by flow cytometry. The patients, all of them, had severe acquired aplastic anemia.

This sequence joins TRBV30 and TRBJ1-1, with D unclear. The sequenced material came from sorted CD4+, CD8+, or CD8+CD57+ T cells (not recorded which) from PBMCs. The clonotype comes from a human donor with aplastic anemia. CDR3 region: CAWSVPLLNTEAFF. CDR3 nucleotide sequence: TGTGCCTGGAGTGTACCACTTTTGAACACTGAAGCTTTCTTT.